These T cell receptor beta chains were read from a single sample in a study of blood T cell repertoires in COVID-19. Libraries were prepared by immunoSEQ multiplex PCR; TCRdb keeps only in-frame clonotypes and omits some of them. The repertoire has some 150,000 clones, more than 80% of them found once; the top ten carry approximately 10%. The sample was peripheral blood. The receptors were sampled from a woman older than 75 with acute or convalescent COVID-19. Both conserved end residues are part of each CDR3. A D gene is named only where the DNA matches it firmly. Only some rows state a clone size, as once, few, many or a class for expanded clones.

CDR3 protein,CDR3 DNA,J gene,D gene,clone size,V gene
CASSLVGGRVSYNEQFF,TGTGCCAGCAGCTTGGTGGGCGGGAGGGTCTCCTACAATGAGCAGTTCTTC,TRBJ2-1,TRBD2,-,TRBV5-6
CASSPEGETQYF,TGTGCCAGCAGCCCCGAGGGAGAGACCCAGTACTTC,TRBJ2-5,-,-,TRBV7-9
CAGGMETQYF,TGTGCCGGAGGTATGGAGACCCAGTACTTC,TRBJ2-5,-,-,TRBV6-5
CASSTRLAGGGELFF,TGTGCCAGTAGTACCCGACTAGCCGGGGGCGGGGAGCTGTTTTTT,TRBJ2-2,TRBD2,-,TRBV19
CASSPPRDTGRDTEAFF,TGTGCCAGCAGCCCACCCCGGGACACCGGGCGGGACACTGAAGCTTTCTTT,TRBJ1-1,-,-,TRBV3-1/TRBV3-2
CASSIQGPMTAFF,TGTGCCAGTAGTATCCAGGGGCCGATGACGGCTTTCTTT,TRBJ1-1,-,-,TRBV19
CASSFYDRGPEAFF,TGTGCCAGCAGCTTCTATGACAGGGGGCCTGAAGCTTTCTTT,TRBJ1-1,TRBD1,few,TRBV5-6
CASTPLGQGGTEAFF,TGTGCCAGCACCCCCCTCGGGCAGGGAGGAACTGAAGCTTTCTTT,TRBJ1-1,-,-,TRBV7-9
CASSPPRGTGFRSLHF,TGTGCCAGCAGCCCTCCTAGGGGGACAGGATTCAGATCCCTCCACTTT,TRBJ1-6,TRBD1,-,TRBV5-8
CASSFYPLTQETQYF,TGTGCCAGCAGCTTTTACCCCTTGACACAAGAGACCCAGTACTTC,TRBJ2-5,-,-,TRBV11-2
CASSQHRENTEAFF,TGCGCCAGCAGTCAACACAGGGAGAACACTGAAGCTTTCTTT,TRBJ1-1,-,-,TRBV5-1
CASSLGHLNSPLHF,TGTGCCAGCAGTTTGGGACACCTCAATTCACCCCTCCACTTT,TRBJ1-6,-,-,TRBV28
CSASGGGLLAYEQYF,TGCAGTGCTAGTGGCGGGGGACTTCTAGCCTACGAGCAGTACTTC,TRBJ2-7,TRBD2,few,TRBV20-1
CASSLEDRGLSGNTIYF,TGTGCCAGCAGCTTGGAGGACAGGGGGCTTTCCGGAAACACCATATATTTT,TRBJ1-3,TRBD1,few,TRBV5-5
CASSQEPGHPYTEAFF,TGCGCCAGCAGCCAGGAACCGGGACACCCTTACACTGAAGCTTTCTTT,TRBJ1-1,-,-,TRBV4-1
CASSLAGGSEAFF,TGTGCCAGCAGCTTAGCCGGGGGTTCTGAAGCTTTCTTT,TRBJ1-1,-,-,TRBV7-9
CATEPGRGPLGGTQYF,TGTGCCACCGAACCAGGGCGAGGCCCCCTGGGGGGGACCCAGTACTTC,TRBJ2-5,-,-,TRBV7-2
CASSMKNRGNTQNSPLHF,TGTGCCAGCAGCATGAAGAACAGGGGAAACACCCAGAATTCACCCCTCCACTTT,TRBJ1-6,-,-,TRBV21-1
CASSFGGPGYGYTF,TGTGCCAGCAGCTTCGGGGGTCCAGGCTATGGCTACACCTTC,TRBJ1-2,-,-,TRBV7-9
CASSSTGGFSYNEQFF,TGTGCCAGCAGCTCGACAGGGGGTTTTTCCTACAATGAGCAGTTCTTC,TRBJ2-1,TRBD1,-,TRBV5-6
CASSLRGATNEKLFF,TGTGCCAGCAGCTTAAGGGGTGCAACTAATGAAAAACTGTTTTTT,TRBJ1-4,-,-,TRBV11-2
CASSGRDRGAYEQYF,TGTGCCAGCAGCGGCCGGGACAGGGGAGCCTACGAGCAGTACTTC,TRBJ2-7,TRBD1,-,TRBV4-2
CASSPRIIARNEQFF,TGTGCCAGCAGCCCCAGGATAATTGCCCGCAATGAGCAGTTCTTC,TRBJ2-1,-,once,TRBV11-2
CASSPDRGTYEQYF,TGTGCCAGCTCACCAGACAGGGGTACCTACGAGCAGTACTTC,TRBJ2-7,TRBD1,-,TRBV18
CASSLAGFNYGYTF,TGCGCCAGCAGCTTGGCAGGGTTCAACTATGGCTACACCTTC,TRBJ1-2,-,-,TRBV5-1
CASRLAGGPETQYF,TGTGCCAGTCGACTAGCGGGGGGGCCAGAGACCCAGTACTTC,TRBJ2-5,TRBD2,once,TRBV13
CASGLRDRGGYGYTF,TGTGCTAGTGGTTTGAGGGACAGGGGCGGCTATGGCTACACCTTC,TRBJ1-2,TRBD1,few,TRBV12-5
CASSPGDTTEAFF,TGTGCCAGCTCACCGGGGGACACCACTGAAGCTTTCTTT,TRBJ1-1,-,-,TRBV18
CAIRASTGSFYEQYF,TGTGCCATCAGGGCTTCTACCGGGAGCTTCTACGAGCAGTACTTC,TRBJ2-7,-,-,TRBV10-3